These 30 T cell receptor beta chains originate from one sample sequenced in a study of blood T cell repertoires in COVID-19. Produced via immunoSEQ multiplex PCR; TCRdb's table is partial and in-frame only. This table holds about 190,000 clones, around 90% found once. The sample comprised peripheral blood. These receptors were obtained from a man aged 35 to 55 with acute or convalescent COVID-19.

Only one count was recorded for this clone. The V call is TRBV18, the J call TRBJ2-7; unclear D gene. Germline loops: CDR1 KGHSH, CDR2 LQKENI. This CDR3 region has 12 residues. Trimming pared 2 bases from V and 4 bases from J, leaving 6 bases between. The CDR3 protein is CASSPSVYEQYF. In DNA form, the CDR3 reads TGTGCCAGCTCACCAAGCGTATACGAGCAGTACTTC.

The chain couples TRBV4-1 to TRBJ1-2; D unclear. Trimming removed 0 bases from V and 7 bases from J, with 6 bases in between. Germline V CDR1 and CDR2: MGHRA, YSYEKL. The length of the CDR3 is 12 residues. The CDR3, as DNA: TGCGCCAGCAGCCAAGAGTCAGTTGGCTACACCTTC. Protein: CASSQESVGYTF.

The chain has TRBV27 and TRBJ1-1, with 8 bases lining up with TRBD1. This CDR3 has 14 residues. The junction had 9 bases not matched to a gene; V was cut back by 7 bases and J by 5 bases. CDR1 is MNHEY and CDR2 is SMNVEV in the germline V gene (reference sequence). The CDR3 sequence is CASTPTGVWTEAFF. The CDR3 DNA follows: TGTGCCAGCACTCCGACAGGGGTCTGGACTGAAGCTTTCTTT.

This rearrangement joins TRBV7-2 to TRBJ1-1; D gene ambiguous. Per germline, CDR1 SGHTA and CDR2 FQGNSA. Trimming pared 3 bases from V and 2 bases from J, leaving 4 bases between. The length of the CDR3 is 12 residues. Written as DNA, the CDR3 is TGTGCCAGCAGCTTTCCTAACACTGAAGCTTTCTTT. This encodes CASSFPNTEAFF.

This sequence joins TRBV2 and TRBJ2-2; 11 nucleotides match TRBD2. With 5 bases clipped from V and 4 bases from J, the junction kept 6 bases outside the gene matches. The CDR3 consists of 16 residues. Germline assignment: CDR1 SNHLY and CDR2 FYNNEI. The CDR3 region has the DNA TGTGCCAGCAGTTGGGCTAGCGGGGGGTCCACCGGGGAGCTGTTTTTT. This sequence encodes CASSWASGGSTGELFF.

This clone was seen just once. The chain couples TRBV25-1 to TRBJ2-2, with 11 bases aligning to TRBD2. Germline V gives CDR1 MGHDK, CDR2 SYGVNS. Unmatched junction bases numbered 7, after V lost 4 bases and J lost 0 bases. The CDR3 runs 18 residues. The CDR3 DNA reads as TGTGCCAGCAGTGGACTTCTAGCGGGGGGTCCGAACACCGGGGAGCTGTTTTTT. Encoded protein: CASSGLLAGGPNTGELFF.

The chain joins TRBV19 to TRBJ2-7; TRBD2 might be the D (6 bases). The CDR3 contains 12 residues. The germline gives CDR1 LNHDA, CDR2 SQIVND (reference sequence). V lost 6 bases, J lost 6 bases, and 12 bases lay in between. CDR3 loop: CASSHGGSEQYF. The CDR3 coding sequence is TGTGCCAGTAGCCACGGGGGATCCGAGCAGTACTTC. Full variable domain (rest looked up from reference TRBV19 and TRBJ2-7): DGGITQSPKYLFRKEGQNVTLSCEQNLNHDAMYWYRQDPGQGLRLIYYSQIVNDFQKGDIAEGYSVSREKKESFPLTVTSAQKNPTAFYLCASSHGGSEQYFGPGTRLTVT.

This chain connects TRBV7-2 to TRBJ2-5, with 7 nucleotides matching TRBD1. Germline CDR1 and CDR2: SGHTA and FQGNSA. The CDR3 length is 13 residues. V shed 4 bases, J shed 4 bases, and the junction held 3 bases outside the gene matches. DNA for the CDR3: TGTGCCAGCAGCTCGGACAGGTTAGAGACCCAGTACTTC. The encoded protein is CASSSDRLETQYF.

V and J are TRBV5-1 and TRBJ2-4; TRBD1 is a possible D gene (7 bases). The V end lost 2 bases, the J end lost 8 bases, and 20 bases lay between the germline ends. Germline V gene data show CDR1 as SGHRS and CDR2 as YFSETQ. CDR3 length: 16 amino acids. The CDR3 sequence is CASSLRDSTTGDIQYF. The CDR3 nucleotides read TGCGCCAGCAGCTTACGGGACTCTACCACAGGGGACATTCAGTACTTC.

The chain joins TRBV12-1 to TRBJ1-2; the DNA was not compared with TRBD1, the D call given in the table. TRBV12-1 constitutes a pseudogene. The CDR3 is 17 residues long. CDR3 coding DNA: TGTGCCAGCAGCCCTCGATATACAGGGGACCCTAACTATGGCTACACCTTC. Protein product: CASSPRYTGDPNYGYTF.

The chain employs TRBV12-3 or TRBV12-4 and TRBJ2-2; a possible D gene is TRBD1 (6 bases). The CDR3 is 13 residues long. V lost 6 bases, J lost 5 bases, and 10 bases lay in between. The CDR3 DNA sequence: TGTGCCAGCAGGCGCGGACAGACCGGGGAGCTGTTTTTT. Protein product: CASRRGQTGELFF.

The gene calls are TRBV19 and TRBJ1-2, with 10 bases matching TRBD1. The V and J ends lost 3 bases and 4 bases, in that order; junction bases with no gene match: 5. The CDR3 loop spans 15 amino acids. CDR1 is LNHDA, CDR2 SQIVND, per germline (reference sequence). CDR3 in DNA: TGTGCCAGTAGTATCGAAAGGACAGGGGGCTATGGCTACACCTTC. Protein product: CASSIERTGGYGYTF. The full variable domain, in which reference TRBV19 and TRBJ1-2 provide the parts outside the CDR3, is DGGITQSPKYLFRKEGQNVTLSCEQNLNHDAMYWYRQDPGQGLRLIYYSQIVNDFQKGDIAEGYSVSREKKESFPLTVTSAQKNPTAFYLCASSIERTGGYGYTFGSGTRLTVV.

This chain connects TRBV19 to TRBJ2-1; 9 bases match TRBD2. V lost 6 bases and J lost 6; bases outside the gene matches: 12. This CDR3 spans 16 amino acids. Germline lookup yields CDR1 LNHDA and CDR2 SQIVND (reference sequence). The CDR3 DNA reads as TGTGCCAGTAGCTCAACCGGTGGCGGGGGGGCCAATGAGCAGTTCTTC. Translation: CASSSTGGGGANEQFF.

The V gene is TRBV14, the J gene TRBJ2-7; maybe TRBD1 (5 bases). Trimming took off 1 base at V and 7 bases at J, with 11 bases between the two ends. The CDR3 is made up of 13 amino acids. The germline V gene has CDR1 SGHDN and CDR2 FVKESK. CDR3 DNA: TGTGCCAGCAGCCAAGCCAGGGTCGGGGAGCAGTACTTC. Protein sequence: CASSQARVGEQYF.

The V call is TRBV30, the J call TRBJ1-1, with a weak D call TRBD1 (5 bases). Trimming removed 3 bases at V and 5 bases at J, with 16 bases between. CDR3 length: 14 residues. The germline V gene encodes CDR1 GTSNPN and CDR2 SVGIG (reference sequence). CDR3 bases: TGTGCCTGGAGGTGGGGTAGTGGGGCGACTGAAGCTTTCTTT. This translates into CAWRWGSGATEAFF. Drawing the rest from reference TRBV30 and TRBJ1-1, the complete variable domain is SQTIHQWPATLVQPVGSPLSLECTVEGTSNPNLYWYRQAAGRGLQLLFYSVGIGQISSEVPQNLSASRPQDRQFILSSKKLLLSDSGFYLCAWRWGSGATEAFFGQGTRLTVV.

The V call is TRBV9, the J call TRBJ1-2; 7 nucleotides agree with TRBD1. CDR3 length equals 16 residues. J was trimmed by 5 bases and V by 3 bases; bases with no gene match: 13. Germline values: CDR1 SGDLS, CDR2 YYNGEE. CDR3 sequence (DNA): TGTGCCAGCAGCGGATTTCGGGACAGTTTCTTATATGGCTACACCTTC. It translates to CASSGFRDSFLYGYTF.

The chain combines TRBV10-1 with TRBJ2-7; 12 positions agree with TRBD2. V trimming: 6 bases; J trimming: 2 bases; junction bases outside the gene matches: 5. The CDR3 contains 15 residues. Germline lookup yields CDR1 WNHNN and CDR2 SYGVQD (reference sequence). The CDR3 region is CASRKLAGGTYEQYF. In DNA form, the CDR3 reads TGCGCCAGCAGAAAACTAGCGGGGGGCACCTACGAGCAGTACTTC.

V is TRBV19 and J is TRBJ2-1; 8 nucleotides agree with TRBD1. Trimming at V came to 5 bases and at J to 1 base, leaving 7 bases not matched to a gene. The CDR3 runs to 16 residues. Germline V CDR1 and CDR2: LNHDA, SQIVND (reference sequence). DNA for the CDR3: TGTGCCAGTAGTCTCCGGAGGGACAGGTCCTACAATGAGCAGTTCTTC. Translation gives CASSLRRDRSYNEQFF.

This chain uses TRBV2 with TRBJ1-1; TRBD1 might be the D (5 bases). This CDR3 spans 14 amino acids. V was clipped by 8 bases and J by 1 base, with 14 bases between them. The germline gives CDR1 SNHLY, CDR2 FYNNEI. CDR3 DNA sequence: TGTGCCAGCCGTTCAGGGCCTGGGAACACTGAAGCTTTCTTT. The encoded protein is CASRSGPGNTEAFF.

The rearrangement uses TRBV2 and TRBJ1-1, with 9 nucleotides matching TRBD1. The V segment lost 4 bases and the J segment 11 bases; nucleotides outside the gene matches: 14. This CDR3 is built from 15 residues. The germline CDR1 and CDR2 sequences are SNHLY and FYNNEI. The CDR3 protein is CASSGGQGPSWVAFF. DNA of the CDR3: TGTGCCAGCAGTGGGGGACAGGGTCCTTCGTGGGTCGCTTTCTTT.

The rearrangement joins TRBV30 to TRBJ1-5; D unresolved. From germline, CDR1 is GTSNPN and CDR2 SVGIG (reference sequence). The V end lost 2 bases, the J end lost 11 bases, and 16 bases lay between the germline ends. CDR3 length: 13 residues. CDR3: CAWSPGVSQTQHF. The CDR3 DNA is TGTGCCTGGAGTCCCGGGGTCTCCCAGACCCAGCATTTT. The entire variable domain, with the rest obtained from reference TRBV30 and TRBJ1-5, is as follows: SQTIHQWPATLVQPVGSPLSLECTVEGTSNPNLYWYRQAAGRGLQLLFYSVGIGQISSEVPQNLSASRPQDRQFILSSKKLLLSDSGFYLCAWSPGVSQTQHFGDGTRLSIL.

The V and J genes are TRBV19 and TRBJ1-4, with TRBD1 as a possible D gene (5 bases). Trimming stripped 2 bases from V and 0 bases from J, with 16 bases between. Germline V lookup: CDR1 LNHDA, CDR2 SQIVND (reference sequence). The CDR3 sequence is 18 residues long. The CDR3 sequence: CASSIRPSGYATNEKLFF. CDR3 bases: TGTGCCAGTAGTATACGCCCCTCAGGGTATGCAACTAATGAAAAACTGTTTTTT.

The V gene is TRBV25-1, the J gene TRBJ2-2; D is unresolved. V was pared by 4 bases and J by 5 bases, with 5 bases between. CDR1 is MGHDK and CDR2 is SYGVNS in the germline V gene. The CDR3 is 12 amino acids. CDR3 sequence reads: CASSVQTGELFF. Written as DNA, the CDR3 is TGTGCCAGCAGTGTACAAACCGGGGAGCTGTTTTTT.

This rearrangement joins TRBV4-1 to TRBJ2-7, with TRBD1 matching 9 bases. The CDR3 spans 15 residues. The germline CDR1 and CDR2 sequences are MGHRA and YSYEKL. V dropped 4 bases and J dropped 7; count of bases not matched to a gene: 11. This CDR3 reads CASSPGTGYPGEQYF. CDR3 in DNA: TGCGCCAGCAGCCCCGGGACAGGGTATCCCGGGGAGCAGTACTTC.

The rearrangement uses TRBV21-1 and TRBJ2-1; the table's TRBD1 call for D was not verified on the DNA. TRBV21-1 is assigned pseudogene status. The CDR3 has 16 residues. The CDR3 region has the DNA TGTGCCAGCAGCAAGGGGACAGGGTACTCCTACAATGAGCAGTTCTTC. Its translation is CASSKGTGYSYNEQFF.

The V gene is TRBV7-2, the J gene TRBJ1-4; weak D call: TRBD1 (5 bases). The germline V and J ends were trimmed by 5 bases and 17 bases, with 18 bases remaining between them. The CDR3 is 12 residues long. Germline V gene data show CDR1 as SGHTA and CDR2 as FQGNSA. The DNA of the CDR3 is TGTGCCAGCAGCCGAGACGGGGGTGACTTCTTTTTT. Translated: CASSRDGGDFFF.

This chain links TRBV28 with TRBJ2-5, with no clear D. The CDR3 is made up of 14 amino acids. Per germline, CDR1 MDHEN and CDR2 SYDVKM. V lost 5 bases and J 0 bases, leaving 10 bases between the germline ends. CDR3: CASSPPGHQETQYF. For the CDR3, the DNA is TGTGCCAGCAGTCCGCCGGGTCACCAAGAGACCCAGTACTTC.

This clone appeared a single time. CDR3 sequence reads: CASSRGLAATGELFF. The CDR3 region has the DNA TGTGCCAGCTCCCGCGGACTAGCGGCCACCGGGGAGCTGTTTTTT. The chain joins TRBV18 to TRBJ2-2; 10 nucleotides line up with TRBD2. The CDR3 has 15 amino acids. Per the germline V gene, CDR1 is KGHSH and CDR2 is LQKENI. The V segment lost 6 bases and the J segment 4 bases; nucleotides outside the gene matches: 5.

V is TRBV5-6 and J is TRBJ1-6; TRBD1 matches at 7 bases. J lost 7 bases, V lost 4 bases, and 8 bases had no gene match. The CDR3 has 15 amino acids. Germline V gives CDR1 SGHDT, CDR2 YYEEEE. This CDR3 reads CASSPRDRQNSPLHF. The CDR3 DNA sequence: TGTGCCAGCAGCCCTCGGGACAGACAAAATTCACCCCTCCACTTT.

The V and J genes are TRBV4-2 and TRBJ2-2; D possibly corresponds to TRBD2 (6 bases). Trimming removed 4 bases at V and 3 bases at J, with 24 bases between. This CDR3 is built from 19 residues. CDR1 is LGHNA and CDR2 is YNFKEQ in the germline V gene. CDR3 coding DNA: TGTGCCAGCAGCCCCCACGCCGGTAGCGGACCCCGAGACACCGGGGAGCTGTTTTTT. Its translation: CASSPHAGSGPRDTGELFF.